Following are 31 T cell receptor beta chains from one sample sequenced in a study of cytomegalovirus exposure and HLA in healthy donors. PCR primers comprised 60 Vbeta and 13 Jbeta primers. The protocol was immunoSEQ multiplex PCR, while the TCRdb copy is restricted to in-frame clones and leaves out a portion. The sample carries 50,000 to 70,000 clones, 75% to 80% recorded once. Sequencing input: PBMCs. These TCRs come from a female donor in good health and CMV-seronegative.

The chain links TRBV7-2 to TRBJ2-6; perhaps TRBD2 as D (6 bases). With 8 bases removed from V and 4 bases from J, the gap between germline ends came to 12 bases. Germline V gives CDR1 SGHTA, CDR2 FQGNSA. This CDR3 is built from 14 residues. CDR3 in DNA: TGTGCCAGCGGGGGGAACTCCGGGGCCAACGTCCTGACTTTC. It specifies CASGGNSGANVLTF.

The V and J genes are TRBV7-3 and TRBJ1-1, with no clear D. Germline CDR1 reads SGHTA; CDR2 reads FQGTGA. With 5 bases removed from V and 4 bases from J, the gap between germline ends came to 8 bases. CDR3 length: 12 residues. The chain's CDR3 is CASSQGSTEAFF. CDR3 nucleotide sequence: TGTGCCAGCAGCCAAGGGAGCACTGAAGCTTTCTTT. The full variable domain, its missing parts supplied by reference TRBV7-3 and TRBJ1-1, is GAGVSQTPSNKVTEKGKYVELRCDPISGHTALYWYRQSLGQGPEFLIYFQGTGAADDSGLPNDRFFAVRPEGSVSTLKIQRTERGDSAVYLCASSQGSTEAFFGQGTRLTVV.

V gene TRBV9 combines with J gene TRBJ2-5; 9 bases match TRBD1. The junction had 9 bases not matched to a gene; V was cut back by 2 bases and J by 4 bases. CDR3 size: 16 residues. Per germline, CDR1 SGDLS and CDR2 YYNGEE. In DNA form, the CDR3 reads TGTGCCAGCAGCGTTACAGGGGGCTTAGGGGGAGAGACCCAGTACTTC. Translated, it gives CASSVTGGLGGETQYF.

The chain uses TRBV28 and TRBJ2-5, with D hard to call. The V gene's germline CDR1 is MDHEN and CDR2 SYDVKM. This CDR3 comprises 14 residues. Trimming took off 7 bases at V and 3 bases at J, with 15 bases between the two ends. CDR3 nucleotide sequence: TGTGCCAGCACCCGTGGCGGCGGCAAAGAGACCCAGTACTTC. It yields the protein CASTRGGGKETQYF.

CDR3 protein: CASRLTGVNTEAFF. The CDR3 DNA reads TGTGCCAGCCGATTAACAGGGGTGAACACTGAAGCTTTCTTT. The chain is built from TRBV27 and TRBJ1-1, with 7 bases that match TRBD1. Germline V CDR1 and CDR2: MNHEY, SMNVEV (reference sequence). V shed 8 bases, J shed 0 bases, and the junction held 6 bases outside the gene matches. This CDR3 is 14 amino acids long.

V is TRBV5-4 and J is TRBJ2-4; TRBD1 matches 8 bases. The germline CDR1 and CDR2 sequences are SGHNT and YYREEE (reference sequence). J lost 5 bases, V lost 1 base, and 5 bases had no gene match. CDR3 size: 15 residues. CDR3 protein: CASSLMGTGENIQYF. In DNA form, the CDR3 reads TGTGCCAGCAGCTTGATGGGGACAGGAGAAAACATTCAGTACTTC. Together with reference TRBV5-4 and TRBJ2-4, the CDR3 gives the full variable domain: ETGVTQSPTHLIKTRGQQVTLRCSSQSGHNTVSWYQQALGQGPQFIFQYYREEENGRGNFPPRFSGLQFPNYSSELNVNALELDDSALYLCASSLMGTGENIQYFGAGTRLSVL.

As concerns this clone: This sample includes further DNA sequences coding for the same CDR3. The chain links TRBV29-1 to TRBJ2-1; 10 nucleotides agree with TRBD2. Germline V CDR1 and CDR2: SQVTM, ANQGSEA. J gave up 9 bases and V 3 bases, and 8 bases lay outside the gene matches. The CDR3 runs 14 residues. The chain's CDR3 is CSVDSSGSRGEQFF. CDR3 in DNA: TGCAGCGTTGATTCTAGCGGGAGTCGGGGTGAGCAGTTCTTC.

V gene TRBV5-6 combines with J gene TRBJ2-1; 11 nucleotides line up with TRBD2. Germline V lookup: CDR1 SGHDT, CDR2 YYEEEE. With 4 bases clipped from V and 4 bases from J, the junction kept 7 bases outside the gene matches. The CDR3 sequence is 16 residues long. The CDR3 sequence: CASSPFTSGRYNEQFF. The CDR3 nucleotides are TGTGCCAGCAGCCCGTTCACTAGCGGGAGATACAATGAGCAGTTCTTC.

This sequence joins TRBV28 and TRBJ2-6, with D perhaps matching TRBD1 (7 bases). The germline V gene encodes CDR1 MDHEN and CDR2 SYDVKM. This CDR3 contains 17 residues. V lost 3 bases and J 4 bases, leaving 16 bases between the germline ends. The CDR3 loop is CASSLRAGGPGANVLTF. Here the CDR3 DNA reads TGTGCCAGCAGTTTGAGGGCAGGGGGGCCCGGGGCCAACGTCCTGACTTTC.

This clone has more than one count but fewer than ten. The V and J genes are TRBV7-9 and TRBJ2-7; no firm D call. The CDR3 covers 12 residues. Trimming left V 8 bases short and J 7 bases short, with 15 bases between. From germline, CDR1 is SEHNR and CDR2 FQNEAQ (reference sequence). The CDR3 sequence: CASCSDSGEQYF. CDR3 sequence (DNA): TGTGCCAGCTGTTCAGACTCCGGGGAGCAGTACTTC.

The CDR3 is CASSSLAGISYNEQFF. CDR3 nucleotides: TGTGCCAGTAGCAGCCTAGCGGGTATCTCCTACAATGAGCAGTTCTTC. V and J are TRBV19 and TRBJ2-1, with 8 bases identical to TRBD2. The CDR3 contains 16 residues. After removal of 6 bases from V and 0 bases from J, the junction contained 7 bases not matched to a gene. CDR1 LNHDA and CDR2 SQIVND come from the germline V gene (reference sequence).

The J gene is TRBJ2-2, the V gene TRBV2; a possible D gene is TRBD1 (5 bases). V was trimmed by 4 bases and J by 2 bases, leaving 17 bases between them. The CDR3 has 17 residues. Germline lookup yields CDR1 SNHLY and CDR2 FYNNEI. In DNA form, the CDR3 reads TGTGCCAGCAGTGTCCCCTCGCAGGGCCGAAACACCGGGGAGCTGTTTTTT. This sequence encodes CASSVPSQGRNTGELFF.

The gene calls are TRBV6-4 and TRBJ2-1; a possible D gene is TRBD1 (5 bases). Germline loops: CDR1 MRHNA, CDR2 SNTAGT. The CDR3 consists of 15 residues. The V end lost 3 bases, the J end lost 7 bases, and 16 bases lay between the germline ends. The CDR3 region is CASSEGPGSANEQFF. The DNA of the CDR3 is TGTGCCAGCAGTGAAGGTCCAGGGTCTGCAAATGAGCAGTTCTTC.

The chain has TRBV18 and TRBJ2-7; weak D call: TRBD2 (5 bases). Germline assignment: CDR1 KGHSH and CDR2 LQKENI. This CDR3 is 13 amino acids long. The V gene lost 1 base and the J gene lost 6 bases, with 10 bases spanning the gap. The CDR3, as DNA: TGTGCCAGCTCACCACGGGCGGGCAGCGAGCAGTACTTC. Translation: CASSPRAGSEQYF. Supplemented by reference TRBV18 and TRBJ2-7, the full variable domain reads NAGVMQNPRHLVRRRGQEARLRCSPMKGHSHVYWYRQLPEEGLKFMVYLQKENIIDESGMPKERFSAEFPKEGPSILRIQQVVRGDSAAYFCASSPRAGSEQYFGPGTRLTVT.

The sample holds one count of this clone. The rearrangement uses TRBV19 and TRBJ2-1, with 8 bases lining up with TRBD1. Per germline, CDR1 LNHDA and CDR2 SQIVND (reference sequence). V gave up 2 bases and J gave up 7 bases; unmatched junction bases: 7. This CDR3 is built from 15 residues. This chain's CDR3 is CASSIKAQGANEQFF. As DNA, the CDR3 is TGTGCCAGTAGTATAAAGGCCCAGGGGGCAAATGAGCAGTTCTTC.

J is TRBJ1-2 and V is TRBV9, with D perhaps TRBD1 (6 bases). The CDR3 runs to 16 residues. The germline CDR1 and CDR2 sequences are SGDLS and YYNGEE. V was shortened by 0 bases and J by 8 bases, with 20 bases between the two germline ends. CDR3 sequence reads: CASSVETGTTKSGYTF. The CDR3 DNA sequence: TGTGCCAGCAGCGTAGAGACAGGAACCACAAAGAGCGGCTACACCTTC.

As concerns this clone: Other nucleotide sequences in the sample specify the same CDR3. The V gene is TRBV7-9, the J gene TRBJ1-6; maybe TRBD1 (5 bases). The CDR3 extends over 17 amino acids. V was pared by 1 base and J by 9 bases, with 19 bases between. Germline V gene data show CDR1 as SEHNR and CDR2 as FQNEAQ (reference sequence). The CDR3 DNA is TGTGCCAGCAGCTTAGGGGGGGGAATCATCTCGGGTTCACCCCTCCACTTT. This sequence encodes CASSLGGGIISGSPLHF.

The V and J genes are TRBV7-9 and TRBJ1-6, with TRBD1 as a possible D gene (6 bases). Germline CDR1 reads SEHNR; CDR2 reads FQNEAQ (reference sequence). The CDR3 length is 13 residues. Trimming removed 2 bases from V and 12 bases from J, with 11 bases in between. Here the CDR3 DNA reads TGTGCCAGCAGCTTAACGCAGGGGTTACCCCTCCACTTT. Translating gives CASSLTQGLPLHF. Filled out from reference TRBV7-9 and TRBJ1-6, the complete variable domain reads DTGVSQNPRHKITKRGQNVTFRCDPISEHNRLYWYRQTLGQGPEFLTYFQNEAQLEKSRLLSDRFSAERPKGSFSTLEIQRTEQGDSAMYLCASSLTQGLPLHFGNGTRLTVT.

The V gene is TRBV9, the J gene TRBJ2-1; D might be TRBD2 (6 bases). The CDR3 spans 15 residues. CDR1 and CDR2 (germline): SGDLS, YYNGEE. Trimming stripped 4 bases from V and 8 bases from J, with 19 bases between. CDR3 bases: TGTGCCAGCAGCTACTTATCCCGGGAGCCCGATGAGCAGTTCTTC. It encodes CASSYLSREPDEQFF.

This clone was detected only a few times. V is TRBV5-1 and J is TRBJ2-2; TRBD1 agrees at 7 bases. With V trimmed by 3 bases and J by 0 bases, 2 bases remained unmatched. Germline V CDR1 and CDR2: SGHRS, YFSETQ. The CDR3 consists of 15 residues. This CDR3 is CASSSGTANTGELFF. CDR3 sequence (DNA): TGCGCCAGCAGCTCGGGGACAGCGAACACCGGGGAGCTGTTTTTT.

This clone has just one count. The CDR3 nucleotides read TGTGCCAGCAGTTTTTTTCAGGGAGGGGCTAGGGAGCAGTACTTC. Translated: CASSFFQGGAREQYF. The chain links TRBV28 to TRBJ2-7; 7 nucleotides match TRBD2. This CDR3 comprises 15 residues. The J segment lost 7 bases and the V segment lost 3 bases, leaving 12 bases of the junction unmatched. CDR1 is MDHEN, CDR2 SYDVKM, per germline.

The sample holds a few counts of this clone. The CDR3 nucleotides are TGCGCCAGCAGCCCTCCTAGCGGGGTAGAAGATACGCAGTATTTT. This gives the protein CASSPPSGVEDTQYF. The gene calls are TRBV5-1 and TRBJ2-3; 9 bases match TRBD2. This CDR3 comprises 15 residues. Germline CDR1 SGHRS, CDR2 YFSETQ. J lost 5 bases, V lost 4 bases, and 8 bases had no gene match. Looking up the rest from reference TRBV5-1 and TRBJ2-3 gives the full variable domain: KAGVTQTPRYLIKTRGQQVTLSCSPISGHRSVSWYQQTPGQGLQFLFEYFSETQRNKGNFPGRFSGRQFSNSRSEMNVSTLELGDSALYLCASSPPSGVEDTQYFGPGTRLTVL.

The chain has TRBV28 and TRBJ2-7, with TRBD2 as a possible D gene (6 bases). The CDR3 is 14 amino acids. The ends were cut back, 7 bases at V and 0 bases at J, with 13 bases in the middle. CDR1 MDHEN and CDR2 SYDVKM come from the germline V gene. The CDR3 loop is CASTEAGLSYEQYF. As DNA, the CDR3 is TGTGCCAGCACTGAAGCGGGCCTCTCCTACGAGCAGTACTTC.

The chain is built from TRBV10-3 and TRBJ1-5, with D possibly matching TRBD1 (5 bases). The CDR3 totals 14 residues. Trimming took 0 bases from V and 6 from J, leaving 9 bases between them. Germline loops: CDR1 ENHRY, CDR2 SYGVKD. Here the CDR3 reads CAISESGGGQPQHF. In nucleotides, the CDR3 is TGTGCCATCAGTGAGTCCGGGGGAGGTCAGCCCCAGCATTTT.

This clone has more than one count but fewer than ten. The chain links TRBV28 to TRBJ2-5; tentative D call: TRBD2 (7 bases). The CDR3 sequence is 15 residues long. Germline V gene sequence: CDR1 MDHEN, CDR2 SYDVKM. Trimming removed 5 bases from V and 3 bases from J, with 16 bases in between. The CDR3 nucleotides read TGTGCCAGCAGTCCGCCGGGAGGACAGAAAGAGACCCAGTACTTC. Translating gives CASSPPGGQKETQYF.

The V and J genes are TRBV5-1 and TRBJ2-7, with D possibly TRBD2 on 6 matching bases. CDR3 length equals 15 residues. Trimming pared 0 bases from V and 6 bases from J, leaving 16 bases between. Germline CDR1 reads SGHRS; CDR2 reads YFSETQ. CDR3 nucleotide sequence: TGCGCCAGCAGCTTGGGATTCCTAGAAGCGGGCGAGCAGTACTTC. The encoded protein is CASSLGFLEAGEQYF.

The sample holds a few counts of this clone. The chain combines TRBV2 with TRBJ2-2, with a tentative D call TRBD2 (6 bases). The CDR3 spans 17 residues. Trimming shortened V by 2 bases and J by 4 bases, and 17 bases separated the two germline ends. Germline lookup yields CDR1 SNHLY and CDR2 FYNNEI. CDR3 DNA: TGTGCCAGCAGTGAATTATGGGGGGATTTAGGCACCGGGGAGCTGTTTTTT. Translation: CASSELWGDLGTGELFF.

The chain recombines TRBV7-2 with TRBJ2-1, with D perhaps matching TRBD1 (5 bases). Trimming cost V 5 bases and J 8 bases, with 10 bases left between them. The CDR3 loop spans 12 amino acids. The V gene's germline CDR1 is SGHTA and CDR2 FQGNSA. The CDR3 DNA reads TGTGCCAGCAGCAGGCAGGGCTATGAGCAGTTCTTC. Its translation is CASSRQGYEQFF. The variable domain in full, with the rest retrieved from reference TRBV7-2 and TRBJ2-1, is GAGVSQSPSNKVTEKGKDVELRCDPISGHTALYWYRQSLGQGLEFLIYFQGNSAPDKSGLPSDRFSAERTGGSVSTLTIQRTQQEDSAVYLCASSRQGYEQFFGPGTRLTVL.

The chain combines TRBV19 with TRBJ2-1; no clear D. CDR3 length: 13 amino acids. Germline CDR1 and CDR2: LNHDA and SQIVND (reference sequence). V dropped 3 bases and J dropped 3 bases, with 6 bases sitting between them. CDR3 residues: CASSIYYYNEQFF. As DNA, the CDR3 is TGTGCCAGTAGTATCTACTACTACAATGAGCAGTTCTTC.

The chain links TRBV30 to TRBJ2-3, with a weak D call TRBD1 (6 bases). This CDR3 is 12 amino acids long. CDR1 and CDR2 (germline): GTSNPN, SVGIG (reference sequence). Trimming stripped 3 bases from V and 4 bases from J, with 8 bases between. The CDR3 coding sequence is TGTGCCTGGAGCCCAGGGGCAGATACGCAGTATTTT. Translating gives CAWSPGADTQYF.

This clone was counted once. The chain employs TRBV6-1 and TRBJ2-1; 13 bases line up with TRBD2. Unmatched junction bases numbered 2, after V lost 5 bases and J lost 4 bases. Germline lookup yields CDR1 MNHNS and CDR2 SASEGT. CDR3 length: 15 amino acids. The CDR3 loop is CASSILAGGYNEQFF. The CDR3 coding sequence is TGTGCCAGCAGTATACTAGCGGGAGGGTACAATGAGCAGTTCTTC.